The 25 T cell receptor beta chains in this list originate from one sample, sequenced in a study of blood T cells in healthy people across ages. Then a second PCR, running about 6 to 12 cycles, was carried out with a sample-barcoded 5' primer and a J-beta primer mix. A single record per CDR3 protein comes from TCRdb applying MiXCR to the 5' RACE reads. The sample includes about 580,000 distinct CDR3 sequences, around half of them seen just once. Sequencing input: blood. The receptors were gathered from an elderly man in good health.

This clonotype was observed a handful of times. One base away lies a much larger clone, so this may be a sequencing read error. The chain couples TRBV6-6 to TRBJ2-5; 8 nucleotides agree with TRBD2. J was trimmed by 11 bases and V by 0 bases; bases with no gene match: 11. Germline V lookup: CDR1 MNHNY, CDR2 SVGAGI (reference sequence). There are 15 residues in the CDR3. The CDR3 reads CASSYSDGRGDEQYF. The CDR3, as DNA: TGTGCCAGCAGTTACTCAGACGGGAGGGGCGATGAGCAGTACTTC.

V and J are TRBV27 and TRBJ2-5; TRBD2 is a possible D gene (6 bases). This CDR3 spans 13 amino acids. Germline V gene sequence: CDR1 MNHEY, CDR2 SMNVEV (reference sequence). V lost 5 bases to trimming and J lost 5 bases, with 12 bases between them. Here the CDR3 reads CASSPTSFETQYF. In nucleotides, the CDR3 is TGTGCCAGCAGTCCTACTAGCTTTGAGACCCAGTACTTC.

This clonotype was counted many times. V usage is TRBV6-5 and J usage is TRBJ2-3; D is perhaps TRBD2 (5 bases). CDR1 MNHEY and CDR2 SVGAGI come from the germline V gene. V lost 8 bases to trimming and J lost 2 bases, with 8 bases between them. This CDR3 has 12 residues. DNA for the CDR3: TGTGCCAGCGGGAGAGACACAGATACGCAGTATTTT. This encodes CASGRDTDTQYF.

The chain uses TRBV29-1 and TRBJ2-1, with D maybe TRBD2 (5 bases). The better agreement between TRBJ2-7 and the DNA end casts doubt on the J call. The germline gives CDR1 SQVTM, CDR2 ANQGSEA. The CDR3 covers 12 residues. The CDR3, as DNA: TGCAGCGTGAGGGAATCCTACAATGAGCAGTACTTC. This codes for CSVRESYNEQYF.

This clonotype has just a few counts. This sequence joins TRBV6-2 or TRBV6-3 and TRBJ2-1; 9 bases fit TRBD1. V dropped 4 bases and J dropped 6; count of bases not matched to a gene: 10. This CDR3 is built from 16 residues. CDR1 and CDR2 (germline): MNHEY, SVGEGT. The chain's CDR3 is CASSSPWDRDGNEQFF. The CDR3, as DNA: TGTGCCAGCAGTTCCCCATGGGACAGGGATGGCAATGAGCAGTTCTTC.

The CDR3, as DNA: TGCAGCGTTGAAACTAGCGCTTACAATGAGCAGTTCTTC. Translation: CSVETSAYNEQFF. The chain recombines TRBV29-1 with TRBJ2-1, with 7 bases that match TRBD2. CDR3 length: 13 amino acids. V lost 2 bases to trimming and J lost 4 bases; unmatched junction nucleotides: 2. Germline CDR1 is SQVTM and CDR2 is ANQGSEA.

The genes are TRBV10-2 and TRBJ2-4; perhaps D is TRBD1 or TRBD2 (5 bases each). Trimming shortened V by 3 bases and J by 4 bases, and 22 bases separated the two germline ends. The CDR3 length is 18 residues. Per germline, CDR1 WSHSY and CDR2 SAAADI. The chain's CDR3 is CASSELPGPLLRKNIQYF. CDR3 DNA sequence: TGCGCCAGCAGTGAACTCCCGGGGCCCCTCCTTAGGAAAAACATTCAGTACTTC.

This clonotype showed up just a few times. The CDR3 nucleotides read TGCAGTGCTAGAGATAGATCTGCCACAGGCTCATCCTACGAGCAGTACTTC. Translation gives CSARDRSATGSSYEQYF. The chain combines TRBV20-1 with TRBJ2-7, with a tentative D call TRBD1 (5 bases). The germline V and J ends were trimmed by 0 bases and 1 base, with 19 bases remaining between them. Germline assignment: CDR1 DFQATT and CDR2 SNEGSKA (reference sequence). CDR3 length: 17 amino acids.

The V and J genes are TRBV20-1 and TRBJ2-1; unclear D gene. Germline lookup yields CDR1 DFQATT and CDR2 SNEGSKA (reference sequence). Trimming took off 2 bases at V and 3 bases at J, with 14 bases between the two ends. The CDR3 is 15 amino acids. The CDR3 here is CSARSRAPNYNEQFF. CDR3 bases: TGCAGTGCTAGATCCCGAGCGCCTAACTACAATGAGCAGTTCTTC.

This clonotype has only a few counts. The V and J genes are TRBV7-9 and TRBJ2-3; 11 bases fit TRBD2. V dropped 4 bases and J dropped 9; count of bases not matched to a gene: 15. CDR3 size: 17 residues. The germline gives CDR1 SEHNR, CDR2 FQNEAQ (reference sequence). The CDR3: CASSSTSGGQIAETQYF. The CDR3 region has the DNA TGTGCCAGCAGCTCAACTAGCGGGGGCCAAATCGCGGAGACGCAGTATTTT.

This clonotype was observed a few times. V usage is TRBV6-6 and J usage is TRBJ2-3, with D possibly TRBD2 on 7 matching bases. This CDR3 is 15 amino acids long. Germline CDR1 is MNHNY and CDR2 is SVGAGI (reference sequence). V lost 1 base, J lost 5 bases, and 13 bases lay in between. CDR3 amino acids: CASSYWGGAKDTQYF. CDR3 coding DNA: TGTGCCAGCAGTTACTGGGGGGGGGCGAAAGATACGCAGTATTTT.

This clonotype turned up a few times. The chain combines TRBV5-1 with TRBJ2-5, with 8 positions matching TRBD2. The germline gives CDR1 SGHRS, CDR2 YFSETQ. The CDR3 sequence is 15 residues long. V dropped 3 bases and J dropped 3; count of bases not matched to a gene: 7. Here the CDR3 reads CASSWRGAQEETQYF. The CDR3 DNA sequence: TGCGCCAGCAGCTGGCGGGGGGCCCAAGAAGAGACCCAGTACTTC.

This clonotype was observed a handful of times. V gene TRBV28 combines with J gene TRBJ2-7; TRBD2 aligns across 13 bases. V gave up 6 bases and J gave up 2 bases; unmatched junction bases: 1. CDR1 and CDR2 from the germline V gene are MDHEN and SYDVKM. The CDR3 loop spans 14 amino acids. The CDR3 sequence is CASRTSGRAYEQYF. The CDR3, as DNA: TGTGCCAGCAGAACTAGCGGGAGGGCCTACGAGCAGTACTTC.

This clonotype was seen more than once but under ten times. The V gene is TRBV20-1, the J gene TRBJ2-5; 7 bases line up with TRBD2. This CDR3 region has 12 residues. The germline V gene has CDR1 DFQATT and CDR2 SNEGSKA (reference sequence). The ends lost 0 bases at V and 11 bases at J; junction bases unmatched: 6. The CDR3 DNA sequence: TGCAGTGCTAGAGAAGGTGGGCGGGGGCAGTACTTC. Translating gives CSAREGGRGQYF.

The rearrangement joins TRBV12-3 or TRBV12-4 to TRBJ1-1; D not certain. The V gene lost 2 bases and the J gene lost 3 bases, with 10 bases spanning the gap. This CDR3 spans 14 amino acids. CDR3 nucleotides: TGTGCCAGCAGTTTAATGATTTCGGACACTGAAGCTTTCTTT. Residues: CASSLMISDTEAFF.

V is TRBV20-1 and J is TRBJ2-5; tentatively, D is TRBD2 (6 bases). This CDR3 region has 14 residues. Trimming took 0 bases from V and 5 from J, leaving 13 bases between them. In germline, CDR1 is DFQATT, CDR2 SNEGSKA (reference sequence). For the CDR3, the DNA is TGCAGTGCTAGAGATCTAAGGGCGGGGGAGACCCAGTACTTC. The encoded protein is CSARDLRAGETQYF.

V and J are TRBV3-1 and TRBJ1-2; the match to TRBD1 covers 7 bases. CDR1 is LGHDT and CDR2 is YNNKEL in the germline V gene (reference sequence). The trim removed 3 bases at V and 2 bases at J, leaving 6 bases unmatched. The CDR3 has 15 amino acids. The CDR3, as DNA: TGTGCCAGCAGCCATAACGGACAGGCGAACTATGGCTACACCTTC. Protein sequence: CASSHNGQANYGYTF.

The chain has TRBV20-1 and TRBJ2-6, with D perhaps TRBD1 (5 bases). With 3 bases removed from V and 0 bases from J, the gap between germline ends came to 18 bases. The CDR3 is made up of 18 amino acids. Germline-derived CDR1 and CDR2 are DFQATT and SNEGSKA (reference sequence). The CDR3 reads CSASSGQTGLSGANVLTF. The CDR3 DNA sequence: TGCAGTGCTAGCTCCGGGCAAACAGGCCTCTCTGGGGCCAACGTCCTGACTTTC.

The chain carries TRBV29-1 and TRBJ2-5; 8 nucleotides line up with TRBD2. V dropped 7 bases and J dropped 11; count of bases not matched to a gene: 15. CDR3 size: 13 residues. CDR1 and CDR2 from the germline V gene are SQVTM and ANQGSEA. This chain's CDR3 is CSADRLASNEQYF. CDR3 nucleotides: TGCAGCGCAGACCGACTAGCGTCTAATGAGCAGTACTTC.

A few counts support this clonotype. The chain uses TRBV11-2 and TRBJ2-3; the D gene is possibly TRBD2 (5 bases). This CDR3 comprises 14 residues. V was pared by 0 bases and J by 4 bases, with 8 bases between. The germline V gene has CDR1 SGHAT and CDR2 FQNNGV. Here the CDR3 reads CASSLERGADTQYF. Here the CDR3 DNA reads TGTGCCAGCAGCTTAGAACGGGGAGCAGATACGCAGTATTTT.

As to this clonotype: A much larger clone is a single base away; this may be a read error. The chain links TRBV6-5 to TRBJ2-5, with 11 positions matching TRBD2. Trimming took 6 bases from V and 11 from J; bases not matched to a gene: 14. Germline V gene sequence: CDR1 MNHEY, CDR2 SVGAGI. The CDR3 has 15 residues. CDR3 sequence (DNA): TGTGCCAGCAGCCCGACTAGCGGGGCCCGTAATGAGCAGTACTTC. This gives the protein CASSPTSGARNEQYF.

The chain couples TRBV30 to TRBJ2-1, with a tentative D call TRBD2 (6 bases). Germline V lookup: CDR1 GTSNPN, CDR2 SVGIG (reference sequence). The V and J ends lost 4 bases and 8 bases respectively, with 21 bases between them. The CDR3 spans 15 residues. This CDR3 reads CAWKVIGGDLYEQFF. The CDR3 coding sequence is TGTGCCTGGAAGGTCATCGGGGGTGACCTGTATGAGCAGTTCTTC.

V and J are TRBV6-6 and TRBJ1-1; D may be TRBD1 (5 bases). Germline V lookup: CDR1 MNHNY, CDR2 SVGAGI (reference sequence). V was pared by 8 bases and J by 4 bases, with 17 bases between. The CDR3 length is 14 residues. The CDR3: CASDKGSWSTEAFF. The CDR3 region has the DNA TGTGCCAGCGACAAGGGGAGTTGGAGCACTGAAGCTTTCTTT.

The sample holds a few counts of this clonotype. The chain uses TRBV5-1 and TRBJ1-4; 7 positions match TRBD1. Germline CDR1 is SGHRS and CDR2 is YFSETQ. Germline trimming cut 7 bases from V and 0 bases from J; bases unmatched to any gene: 6. CDR3 length equals 15 residues. The CDR3 nucleotides read TGCGCCAGCGGGAGAGGGGGCGCAACTAATGAAAAACTGTTTTTT. It encodes CASGRGGATNEKLFF.

Only a few counts were recorded for this clonotype. The V gene is TRBV19, the J gene TRBJ1-5; 7 positions agree with TRBD1. J gave up 9 bases and V 4 bases, and 3 bases lay outside the gene matches. This CDR3 spans 12 amino acids. The V gene's germline CDR1 is LNHDA and CDR2 SQIVND (reference sequence). The CDR3 DNA follows: TGTGCCAGTAGTACCCAGGGGGGGCCCCAGCATTTT. Its translation is CASSTQGGPQHF.